This T cell receptor (beta chain) was observed in a study of cytomegalovirus exposure and HLA in healthy donors. Study as a whole: In a later analysis, it was reported that the roughly 130 validation repertoires had been produced on the same platform as the 666 repertoires belonging to the first cohort. Points from the study as a whole: Researchers counted 164 TCR beta chains as cytomegalovirus-associated. Specificity for CMV antigens was confirmed in vitro for three of the CMV-associated chains.

The CDR3 contains 15 residues. TCRdb keeps only in-frame clones here, not all; method: immunoSEQ multiplex PCR. The sample yields about 120,000 clones, around 90% seen once. On this clone: The antigen is undetermined.

The chain has TRBV21-1 and TRBJ1-1; whether TRBD1, the table's D call, matches the DNA was not checked. TRBV21-1 is termed a pseudogene. The TCR was taken from a young woman in good health and CMV-seronegative. The sequenced sample was PBMCs. The CDR3 region is CASGEGDLGNTEAFF. DNA for the CDR3: TGTGCCAGTGGGGAAGGGGATTTAGGGAACACTGAAGCTTTCTTT.